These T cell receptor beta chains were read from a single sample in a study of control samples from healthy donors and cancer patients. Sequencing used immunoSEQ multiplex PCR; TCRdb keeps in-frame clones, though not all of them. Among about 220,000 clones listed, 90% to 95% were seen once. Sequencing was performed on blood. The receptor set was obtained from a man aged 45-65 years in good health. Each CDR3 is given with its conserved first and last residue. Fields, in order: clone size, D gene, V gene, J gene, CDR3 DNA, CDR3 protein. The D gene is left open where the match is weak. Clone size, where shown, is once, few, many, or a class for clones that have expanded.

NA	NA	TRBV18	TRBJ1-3	TGTGCCAGCTCACCACGGGATGGGAGCACCATATATTTT	CASSPRDGSTIYF
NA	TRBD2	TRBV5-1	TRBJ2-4	TGCGCCACCTCGGACGGGGGGGACATTCAGTACTTC	CATSDGGDIQYF
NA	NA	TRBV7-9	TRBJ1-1	TGTGCCAGCAGCCCCGGCACAGGGCTCACTGAAGCTTTCTTT	CASSPGTGLTEAFF
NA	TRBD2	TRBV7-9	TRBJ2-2	TGTGCCAGCAGCTTCGGACTAGCGGGGAACACCGGGGAGCTGTTTTTT	CASSFGLAGNTGELFF
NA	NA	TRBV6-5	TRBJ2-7	TGTGCCAGCAGTTACTCCCCCGCCCTCCCCGAGCAGTACTTC	CASSYSPALPEQYF
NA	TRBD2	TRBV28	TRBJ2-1	TGTGCCAGCAGTTCCGTTGCGGGGGGCTCCTACAATGAGCAGTTCTTC	CASSSVAGGSYNEQFF
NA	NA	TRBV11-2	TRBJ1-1	TGTGCCAGCAGCCCCAAAGGCACTGAAGCTTTCTTT	CASSPKGTEAFF
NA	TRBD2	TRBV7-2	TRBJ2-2	TGTGCCAGCAACCCGGGACTAGCGGGAACCGGGGAGCTGTTTTTT	CASNPGLAGTGELFF
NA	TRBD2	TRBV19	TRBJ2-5	TGTGCCAGTAGTCCCTCCGGCGGGGGGGTGACCCAGTACTTC	CASSPSGGGVTQYF
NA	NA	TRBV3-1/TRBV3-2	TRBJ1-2	TGTGCCAGCAGCCAAGGCCCAGGTGGCTACACCTTC	CASSQGPGGYTF
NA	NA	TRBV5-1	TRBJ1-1	TGCGCCAGCAGCTTCGGGGGGGTGAACACTGAAGCTTTCTTT	CASSFGGVNTEAFF
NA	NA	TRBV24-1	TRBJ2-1	TGTGCCACCAGTGATTTCAGCTACAATGAGCAGTTCTTC	CATSDFSYNEQFF
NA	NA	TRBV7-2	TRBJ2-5	TGTGCCAGCAGCTTTAGCAGGGAGACCCAGTACTTC	CASSFSRETQYF
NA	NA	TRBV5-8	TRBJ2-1	TGTGCCAGCAGCTTGGAGCAGGGTAGCGATGAGCAGTTCTTC	CASSLEQGSDEQFF
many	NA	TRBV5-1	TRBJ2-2	TGCGCCAGCAGTTACGAGGTCCGCGGGGAGCTGTTTTTT	CASSYEVRGELFF
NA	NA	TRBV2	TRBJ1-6	TGTGCCAGCAGTCCGGACGGATCCAATTCACCCCTCCACTTT	CASSPDGSNSPLHF
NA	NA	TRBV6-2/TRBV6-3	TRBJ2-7	TGTGCCAGCAGTTACTGGGGGCGGGAGATGGAGTTCCTTTTCCGGTACGAGCAGTACTTC	CASSYWGREMEFLFRYEQYF
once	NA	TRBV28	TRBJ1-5	TGTGCCAGCAGTCCCACAGGGAGCAGCAATCAGCCCCAGCATTTT	CASSPTGSSNQPQHF
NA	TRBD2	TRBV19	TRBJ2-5	TGTGCCAGTATAAGCGGGGCAGAGGGAGAGACCCAGTACTTC	CASISGAEGETQYF
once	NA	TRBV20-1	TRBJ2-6	TGCAGTGCTAGTCCCCCTGCTGGCGGAGGGTCTGGGGCCAACGTCCTGACTTTC	CSASPPAGGGSGANVLTF
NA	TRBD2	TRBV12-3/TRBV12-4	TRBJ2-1	TGTGCCAGCAGTTCGGGAGGGGCGGGGCAGTTCTTC	CASSSGGAGQFF
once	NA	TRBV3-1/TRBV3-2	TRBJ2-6	TGTGCCAGCAGCCAAGGGGCGGGTGGGGCCAACGTCCTGACTTTC	CASSQGAGGANVLTF
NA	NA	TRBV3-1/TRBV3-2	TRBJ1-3	TGTGCCAGCAGCCAAGGGTTGGGAAACACCATATATTTT	CASSQGLGNTIYF
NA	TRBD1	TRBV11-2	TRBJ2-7	TGTGCCAGCAGTCGACAGGGGGTTTTGTACGAGCAGTACTTC	CASSRQGVLYEQYF
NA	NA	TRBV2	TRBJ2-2	TGTGCCAGCAGTGAGGTGGGCTTTAACACCGGGGAGCTGTTTTTT	CASSEVGFNTGELFF
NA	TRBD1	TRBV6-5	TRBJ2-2	TGTGCCAGCAGTTACGGACAGGGGCCTACCGGGGAGCTGTTTTTT	CASSYGQGPTGELFF
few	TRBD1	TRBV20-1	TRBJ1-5	TGCAGTGCTAGTCTAAGTGTCGGCAGGGGGCGCAGTCAGCCCCAGCATTTT	CSASLSVGRGRSQPQHF
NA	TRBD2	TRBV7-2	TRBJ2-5	TGTGCCAGCAGCTTAGGTTGGCCTCTAGCGGGGGGGTCTAAGACCCAGTACTTC	CASSLGWPLAGGSKTQYF
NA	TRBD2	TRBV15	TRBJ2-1	TGTGCCACCAAAGAGCGGGGGGGCAATGAGTTCTTC	CATKERGGNEFF
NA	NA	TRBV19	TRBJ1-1	TGTGCCAGTAGTACCCACCGGGGGAACACTGAAGCTTTCTTT	CASSTHRGNTEAFF
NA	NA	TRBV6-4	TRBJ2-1	TGTGCCAGCATAGTTCAGGGGGGGTTTGAGGATGAGCAGTTCTTC	CASIVQGGFEDEQFF
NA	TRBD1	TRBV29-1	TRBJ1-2	TGCAGCGTTGACCAACAGGGGGCGCGTGGCTACACCTTC	CSVDQQGARGYTF
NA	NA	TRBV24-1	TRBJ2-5	TGTGCCACCTGCCAGTACCAAGAGACCCAGTACTTC	CATCQYQETQYF
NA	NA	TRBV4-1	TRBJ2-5	TGCGCCAGCAGCCAAGATGGGGTGGAGACCCAGTACTTC	CASSQDGVETQYF
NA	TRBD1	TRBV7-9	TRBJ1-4	TGTGCCAGCAGCTTAACCGGGACAGGGCATGAAAAACTGTTTTTT	CASSLTGTGHEKLFF
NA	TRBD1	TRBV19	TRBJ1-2	TGTGCCAGTAGTAGAGCCGACAGGGGACCGAACTATGGCTACACCTTC	CASSRADRGPNYGYTF
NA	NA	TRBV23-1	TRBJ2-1	TGCGCCGGGTTAAGTGAGCAGTTCTTC	CAGLSEQFF
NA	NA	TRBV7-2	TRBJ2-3	TGTGCCAGCAGCTACCGTCCCGCTCCAGATACGCAGTATTTT	CASSYRPAPDTQYF
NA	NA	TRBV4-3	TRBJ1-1	TGCGCCAGCAGCCAAGACAGGGCAACGAACACTGAAGCTTTCTTT	CASSQDRATNTEAFF
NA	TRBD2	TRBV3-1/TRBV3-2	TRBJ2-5	TGTGCCAGTTGCATATTAGCGGGGGGGCAAGAGACCCAGTACTTC	CASCILAGGQETQYF
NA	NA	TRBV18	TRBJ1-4	TGTGCCAGCTCACCATCGGCAGGTGAAAAACTGTTTTTT	CASSPSAGEKLFF
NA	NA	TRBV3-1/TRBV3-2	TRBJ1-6	TGTGCCAGCAGCCAAGGGGACGCGATTTCACCCCTCCACTTT	CASSQGDAISPLHF
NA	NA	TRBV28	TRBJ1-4	TGTGCCAGCAACGGGAATGAAAAACTGTTTTTT	CASNGNEKLFF
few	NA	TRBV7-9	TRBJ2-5	TGTGCCAGCAGCCAGGGGGGGGCTGGTGGGGAGACCCAGTACTTC	CASSQGGAGGETQYF
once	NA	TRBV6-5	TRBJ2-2	TGTGCCAGCAGTTACGGCAGGCGAGCGAACACCGGGGAGCTGTTTTTT	CASSYGRRANTGELFF
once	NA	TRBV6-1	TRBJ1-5	TGTGCCAGCAGTGAAGGGGGAGGGAGCAATCAGCCCCAGCATTTT	CASSEGGGSNQPQHF
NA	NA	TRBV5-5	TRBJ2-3	TGTGCCAGCAGCTTTATGGGAGATACGCAGTATTTT	CASSFMGDTQYF
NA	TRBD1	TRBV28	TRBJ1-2	TGTGCCACTCCCCGGGGGGGCAGGGGGCAGGAGAACTATGGCTACACCTTC	CATPRGGRGQENYGYTF
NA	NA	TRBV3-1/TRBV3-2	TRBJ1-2	TGTGCCAGCAGCGCCGGCCCGGTTCTAGGGTCCTATGGCTACACCTTC	CASSAGPVLGSYGYTF
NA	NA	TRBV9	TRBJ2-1	TGTGCCAGCAGCGCCCTAAGTAGGAATGAGCAGTTCTTC	CASSALSRNEQFF
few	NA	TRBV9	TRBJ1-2	TGTGCCAGCAGCCCGACTGGGCAGGGCCCAATTAACTATGGCTACACCTTC	CASSPTGQGPINYGYTF
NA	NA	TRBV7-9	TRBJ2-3	TGTGCCAGCAGCTTAGTACGGGGAACCACAGATACGCAGTATTTT	CASSLVRGTTDTQYF
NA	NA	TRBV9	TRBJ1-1	TGTGCCAGCAGCGGGGGACCAGGGAACGGGTATGAAGCTTTCTTT	CASSGGPGNGYEAFF
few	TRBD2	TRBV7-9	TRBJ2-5	TGTGCCAGCAGCTTAGAACTAGCGAGAGAGACCCAGTACTTC	CASSLELARETQYF
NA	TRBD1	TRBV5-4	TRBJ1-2	TGTGCCAGCAGCTTGACAGGGGAGTACTATGGCTACACCTTC	CASSLTGEYYGYTF
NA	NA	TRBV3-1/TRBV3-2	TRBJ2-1	TGTGCCAGCAGCCAAGGAAGAGGGTTGGGTCACAATGAGCAGTTCTTC	CASSQGRGLGHNEQFF
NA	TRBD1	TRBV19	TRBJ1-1	TGTGCCAGTAGTCGGGACAGACTTGAAGCTTTCTTT	CASSRDRLEAFF
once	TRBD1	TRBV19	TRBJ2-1	TGTGCCAGTTCGGGACAGGGCAGGCATGAGCAGTTCTTC	CASSGQGRHEQFF
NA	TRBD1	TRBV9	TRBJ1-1	TGTGCCAGCAGCGGCCGGACAGGGCTGAACACTGAAGCTTTCTTT	CASSGRTGLNTEAFF